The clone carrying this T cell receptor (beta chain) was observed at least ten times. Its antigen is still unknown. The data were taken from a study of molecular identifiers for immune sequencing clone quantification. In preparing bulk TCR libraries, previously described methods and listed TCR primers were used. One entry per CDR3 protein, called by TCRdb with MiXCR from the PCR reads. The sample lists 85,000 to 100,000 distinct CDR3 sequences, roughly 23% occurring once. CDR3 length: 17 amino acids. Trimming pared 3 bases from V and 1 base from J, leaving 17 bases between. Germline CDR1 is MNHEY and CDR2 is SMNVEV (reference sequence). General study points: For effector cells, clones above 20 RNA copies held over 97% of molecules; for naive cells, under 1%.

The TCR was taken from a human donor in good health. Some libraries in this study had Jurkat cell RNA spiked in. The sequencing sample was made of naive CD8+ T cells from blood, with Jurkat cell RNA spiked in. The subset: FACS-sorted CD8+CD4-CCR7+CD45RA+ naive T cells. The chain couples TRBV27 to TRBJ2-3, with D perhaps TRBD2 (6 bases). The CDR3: CASSLAGSPGGTDTQYF. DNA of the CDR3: TGTGCCAGCAGTTTGGCGGGATCCCCTGGGGGCACAGATACGCAGTATTTT.